Here is one TCR beta chain with its context. The data derive from a study of CD8+CD57+ T cells in acquired aplastic anemia. The template used for profiling TCR beta VDJ and CDR3 was genomic DNA. Each CDR3 protein is one row after TCRdb ran MiXCR on the reads. The sample records 100,000 to 150,000 distinct CDR3 sequences, 48% being singletons. The CDR3 has 16 amino acids. Germline V gene data show CDR1 as SGHTA and CDR2 as FQGNSA. Unmatched junction bases numbered 7, after V lost 2 bases and J lost 6 bases. The sequencing input was sorted CD4+, CD8+, or CD8+CD57+ T cells (not recorded which) from PBMCs. The receptor was isolated from a human donor in good health, serving as a control. The V gene is TRBV7-2, the J gene TRBJ2-1, with 10 bases that match TRBD2. CDR3 sequence: CASSLSLAGVLNEQFF. The CDR3 bases are TGTGCCAGCAGCTTAAGCCTAGCGGGGGTTCTCAATGAGCAGTTCTTC. Full variable domain (rest looked up from reference TRBV7-2 and TRBJ2-1): GAGVSQSPSNKVTEKGKDVELRCDPISGHTALYWYRQSLGQGLEFLIYFQGNSAPDKSGLPSDRFSAERTGGSVSTLTIQRTQQEDSAVYLCASSLSLAGVLNEQFFGPGTRLTVL.